Presented here are 32 T cell receptor beta chains from one specimen sequenced in a study of shared T cell receptors in the human thymus. The method was immunoSEQ multiplex PCR; TCRdb's version includes in-frame clones alone and lacks a portion of them. Of more than 550,000 clones in the sample, about 87% were seen once. These sequences were also reported in another study, on human thymus T cells.

What was sequenced was thymocytes. Receptor source: a boy younger than two with a congenital heart defect.

V is TRBV14 and J is TRBJ2-7; TRBD1 aligns across 8 bases. Trimming removed 2 bases from V and 5 bases from J; junction bases left unmatched: 8. CDR3 length equals 15 residues. The germline V gene has CDR1 SGHDN and CDR2 FVKESK. The CDR3 DNA reads TGTGCCAGCAGCCAACGACAGGGGCTCTCTCACGAGCAGTACTTC. Encoded protein: CASSQRQGLSHEQYF.

The chain combines TRBV6-5 with TRBJ2-1; TRBD1 aligns across 10 bases. Trimming cost V 7 bases and J 8 bases; bases outside gene matches: 11. From germline, CDR1 is MNHEY and CDR2 SVGAGI. The length of the CDR3 is 15 residues. CDR3 in DNA: TGTGCCAGCACCAATCGGGACAGGGGCAAGTATGAGCAGTTCTTC. Its protein product is CASTNRDRGKYEQFF.

This clone was counted between two and nine times. The rearrangement joins TRBV30 to TRBJ2-7; TRBD1 agrees at 8 bases. Trimming removed 1 base from V and 6 bases from J; junction bases left unmatched: 11. The germline V gene has CDR1 GTSNPN and CDR2 SVGIG (reference sequence). The CDR3 spans 15 residues. This chain's CDR3 is CAWSAPRQGTSEQYF. The CDR3 bases are TGTGCCTGGAGTGCCCCTCGACAGGGGACCAGCGAGCAGTACTTC.

The rearrangement links TRBV11-2 to TRBJ2-7, with D maybe TRBD2 (7 bases). Germline V gene sequence: CDR1 SGHAT, CDR2 FQNNGV. V was pared by 8 bases and J by 3 bases, with 17 bases between. This CDR3 spans 14 amino acids. The CDR3 DNA is TGTGCCAGCGGTTCGGGGGGCCGGGGCTACGAGCAGTACTTC. Its translation is CASGSGGRGYEQYF.

The chain carries TRBV6-1 and TRBJ1-1; TRBD1 matches at 10 bases. The V segment lost 6 bases and the J segment 4 bases; nucleotides outside the gene matches: 2. The CDR3 covers 13 residues. Germline V gives CDR1 MNHNS, CDR2 SASEGT. DNA for the CDR3: TGTGCCAGCAGACGGACAGGGGGCACTGAAGCTTTCTTT. Translated: CASRRTGGTEAFF.

The V and J genes are TRBV28 and TRBJ1-5, with D perhaps TRBD1 (6 bases). Germline-derived CDR1 and CDR2 are MDHEN and SYDVKM. The CDR3 loop spans 12 amino acids. Trimming removed 5 bases from V and 7 bases from J, with 9 bases in between. The CDR3 spells CASSNTGQPQHF. The DNA of the CDR3 is TGTGCCAGCAGTAATACAGGGCAGCCCCAGCATTTT.

The genes are TRBV27 and TRBJ2-1; 11 nucleotides line up with TRBD2. The CDR3 is made up of 16 amino acids. V lost 7 bases, J lost 8 bases, and 13 bases stayed unmatched. Germline loops: CDR1 MNHEY, CDR2 SMNVEV (reference sequence). The CDR3 sequence is CASTNLLAGVIDEQFF. The CDR3 region has the DNA TGTGCCAGCACCAATTTACTAGCGGGAGTTATAGATGAGCAGTTCTTC.

The chain uses TRBV19 and TRBJ1-6; 8 bases are shared with TRBD1. The CDR3 consists of 13 residues. Trimming at V came to 4 bases and at J to 8 bases, leaving 1 base not matched to a gene. CDR1 and CDR2 (germline): LNHDA, SQIVND (reference sequence). The CDR3 DNA reads as TGTGCCAGTAGTACGGACAGGGATTCACCCCTCCACTTT. Its protein product is CASSTDRDSPLHF.

This chain joins TRBV6-5 and TRBJ1-5; 7 bases align to TRBD1. Trimming at V came to 2 bases and at J to 11 bases, leaving 12 bases not matched to a gene. Germline CDR1 reads MNHEY; CDR2 reads SVGAGI. The length of the CDR3 is 15 residues. CDR3 sequence reads: CASSYRDRWRAAQHF. The CDR3 bases are TGTGCCAGCAGTTACCGGGACAGATGGCGCGCGGCCCAGCATTTT.

The chain employs TRBV12-5 and TRBJ2-6; 8 bases match TRBD1. This CDR3 comprises 17 residues. CDR1 and CDR2 (germline): LGHNT, FRNRAP. J gave up 2 bases and V 0 bases, and 3 bases lay outside the gene matches. CDR3 in DNA: TGTGCTAGTGGTTTGGTACTACAGGGGGCTGGGGCCAACGTCCTGACTTTC. This translates into CASGLVLQGAGANVLTF.

Remarks on this clone: Other DNA sequences in the same sample also yield this CDR3. The rearrangement joins TRBV30 to TRBJ1-6; D is unresolved. V was trimmed by 4 bases and J by 0 bases, leaving 10 bases between them. Germline-derived CDR1 and CDR2 are GTSNPN and SVGIG (reference sequence). The length of the CDR3 is 15 residues. CDR3 nucleotide sequence: TGTGCCTGGATAGCAGCTAGCTCCTATAATTCACCCCTCCACTTT. Amino acids: CAWIAASSYNSPLHF.

The J gene is TRBJ1-4, the V gene TRBV6-4; D unclear. In germline, CDR1 is MRHNA, CDR2 SNTAGT. This CDR3 region has 15 residues. Trimming pared 1 base from V and 3 bases from J, leaving 9 bases between. The CDR3 nucleotides are TGTGCCAGCAGTGACTTTGAGGGCCCTAATGAAAAACTGTTTTTT. Amino acid sequence: CASSDFEGPNEKLFF.

The V and J genes are TRBV11-3 and TRBJ1-1; 7 nucleotides match TRBD1. The CDR3 spans 12 residues. From germline, CDR1 is SGHNT and CDR2 YENEEA. Unmatched junction bases numbered 1, after V lost 5 bases and J lost 4 bases. The CDR3 DNA sequence: TGTGCCAGCAGCGCAGGGGGCACTGAAGCTTTCTTT. It encodes CASSAGGTEAFF.

This sequence joins TRBV19 and TRBJ2-7; D gene uncertain. Deletions cut 5 bases from V and 2 bases from J, with 10 bases between. CDR1 and CDR2 (germline): LNHDA, SQIVND (reference sequence). This CDR3 has 13 amino acids. In nucleotides, the CDR3 is TGTGCCAGTAGTTCGCCCCCTACCTACGAGCAGTACTTC. It codes for CASSSPPTYEQYF.

This chain links TRBV28 with TRBJ2-5; D is possibly TRBD2 (5 bases). Germline V lookup: CDR1 MDHEN, CDR2 SYDVKM. The CDR3 contains 12 residues. V was pared by 7 bases and J by 3 bases, with 9 bases between. The CDR3 here is CASTGREETQYF. Written as DNA, the CDR3 is TGTGCCAGCACTGGGCGGGAAGAGACCCAGTACTTC.

This clone was recorded only once. The rearrangement joins TRBV10-2 to TRBJ2-2; the match to TRBD2 covers 7 bases. The CDR3 spans 18 residues. The V gene's germline CDR1 is WSHSY and CDR2 SAAADI. V lost 6 bases and J lost 3; bases outside the gene matches: 16. The DNA for the CDR3 is TGCGCCAGCAGCGCTCTAGCGGTCGAAAGCGGGGACACCGGGGAGCTGTTTTTT. It encodes CASSALAVESGDTGELFF.

This clone was detected once. The chain employs TRBV14 and TRBJ2-1; 14 nucleotides line up with TRBD2. The CDR3 is made up of 17 amino acids. Trimming took 1 base from V and 2 from J; bases not matched to a gene: 1. Per germline, CDR1 SGHDN and CDR2 FVKESK. CDR3 sequence: CASSQVGLAGAYNEQFF. The CDR3 coding sequence is TGTGCCAGCAGCCAAGTGGGACTAGCGGGGGCCTACAATGAGCAGTTCTTC.

V gene TRBV30 combines with J gene TRBJ2-7; 9 bases map to TRBD1. With 0 bases clipped from V and 6 bases from J, the junction kept 6 bases outside the gene matches. The CDR3 loop spans 14 amino acids. Germline V gene lookup returns CDR1 GTSNPN and CDR2 SVGIG (reference sequence). The CDR3 reads CAWSVGTGIPEQYF. DNA of the CDR3: TGTGCCTGGAGTGTCGGGACAGGGATTCCCGAGCAGTACTTC.

V gene TRBV30 combines with J gene TRBJ2-1; 7 nucleotides match TRBD1. CDR1 is GTSNPN and CDR2 is SVGIG in the germline V gene (reference sequence). The CDR3 is 19 residues long. V shed 1 base, J shed 5 bases, and the junction held 20 bases outside the gene matches. The CDR3 here is CAWSADRVFTWDRDNEQFF. The CDR3 coding sequence is TGTGCCTGGAGTGCAGACAGGGTTTTTACTTGGGATCGGGACAATGAGCAGTTCTTC.

The V and J genes are TRBV2 and TRBJ1-5; D is possibly TRBD1 (5 bases). V was clipped by 5 bases and J by 2 bases, with 13 bases between them. Germline V gene data show CDR1 as SNHLY and CDR2 as FYNNEI. The CDR3 loop spans 15 amino acids. The CDR3 DNA sequence: TGTGCCAGCAGTTCCTCAGGGATCCGCAATCAGCCCCAGCATTTT. It translates to CASSSSGIRNQPQHF.

This clone was counted a few times. V and J are TRBV19 and TRBJ2-3, with 7 bases matching TRBD2. V was pared by 10 bases and J by 0 bases, with 4 bases of the junction left unmatched. CDR1 is LNHDA and CDR2 is SQIVND in the germline V gene (reference sequence). This CDR3 contains 13 residues. In DNA form, the CDR3 reads TGTGCCACCTCGGGACTAAGCACAGATACGCAGTATTTT. Residues: CATSGLSTDTQYF. The entire variable domain, with the rest obtained from reference TRBV19 and TRBJ2-3, is as follows: DGGITQSPKYLFRKEGQNVTLSCEQNLNHDAMYWYRQDPGQGLRLIYYSQIVNDFQKGDIAEGYSVSREKKESFPLTVTSAQKNPTAFYLCATSGLSTDTQYFGPGTRLTVL.

This clone was observed a few times. This sequence joins TRBV28 and TRBJ1-2; D might be TRBD1 (6 bases). Germline V gene data show CDR1 as MDHEN and CDR2 as SYDVKM. Trimming left V 3 bases short and J 6 bases short, with 17 bases between. The CDR3 contains 15 residues. The CDR3 DNA is TGTGCCAGCAGTTTCCCTCTTCAGGGGTTCAATGGCTACACCTTC. It specifies CASSFPLQGFNGYTF.

The J gene is TRBJ2-3, the V gene TRBV2; TRBD2 agrees at 9 bases. The CDR3 contains 15 residues. The germline gives CDR1 SNHLY, CDR2 FYNNEI. V trimming: 5 bases; J trimming: 3 bases; junction bases outside the gene matches: 6. The CDR3 DNA is TGTGCCAGCAGTCAGAGACTAGCGGCAACAGATACGCAGTATTTT. It encodes CASSQRLAATDTQYF.

The V gene is TRBV28, the J gene TRBJ2-5, with a tentative D call TRBD2 (6 bases). Trimming took 4 bases from V and 5 from J, leaving 14 bases between them. The CDR3 is made up of 14 amino acids. Germline-derived CDR1 and CDR2 are MDHEN and SYDVKM. For the CDR3, the DNA is TGTGCCAGCAGTTCCCCCGGACTACACGAGACCCAGTACTTC. As protein: CASSSPGLHETQYF.

V and J are TRBV5-4 and TRBJ2-7; 7 bases are shared with TRBD2. Germline values: CDR1 SGHNT, CDR2 YYREEE (reference sequence). The CDR3 loop spans 16 amino acids. Unmatched junction bases numbered 9, after V lost 0 bases and J lost 3 bases. The CDR3, as DNA: TGTGCCAGCAGCTTGGGGGAGGGAGAGAACGACTACGAGCAGTACTTC. This gives the protein CASSLGEGENDYEQYF.

The chain combines TRBV11-3 with TRBJ1-2; TRBD1 is a possible D gene (6 bases). The CDR3 covers 13 residues. In germline, CDR1 is SGHNT, CDR2 YENEEA. Between the trimmed V and J ends, which lost 8 bases and 8 bases, there was a span of 18 bases. The CDR3 DNA reads as TGTGCCAGCTCCACCAGGGGATATTGGGGCTACACCTTC. Translated: CASSTRGYWGYTF.

V usage is TRBV7-9 and J usage is TRBJ2-7, with 9 positions matching TRBD1. The CDR3 contains 15 residues. J was trimmed by 1 base and V by 5 bases; bases with no gene match: 6. Germline values: CDR1 SEHNR, CDR2 FQNEAQ (reference sequence). CDR3 DNA sequence: TGTGCCAGCAGCGGGGGGACAGGGCCGTCCTACGAGCAGTACTTC. It specifies CASSGGTGPSYEQYF. Together with reference TRBV7-9 and TRBJ2-7, the CDR3 gives the full variable domain: DTGVSQNPRHKITKRGQNVTFRCDPISEHNRLYWYRQTLGQGPEFLTYFQNEAQLEKSRLLSDRFSAERPKGSFSTLEIQRTEQGDSAMYLCASSGGTGPSYEQYFGPGTRLTVT.

The V and J genes are TRBV7-2 and TRBJ2-2; 8 bases match TRBD1. Trimming at V came to 5 bases and at J to 3 bases, leaving 2 bases not matched to a gene. Germline CDR1 SGHTA, CDR2 FQGNSA. The CDR3 runs 14 residues. In DNA form, the CDR3 reads TGTGCCAGCAGCCGGACAGGGCACACCGGGGAGCTGTTTTTT. It encodes CASSRTGHTGELFF.

This clone was counted a single time. The chain carries TRBV28 and TRBJ1-1; perhaps TRBD1 as D (5 bases). The CDR3 has 13 residues. CDR1 and CDR2 (germline): MDHEN, SYDVKM. V was clipped by 3 bases and J by 6 bases, with 11 bases between them. CDR3 residues: CASSFLRGPEAFF. The DNA of the CDR3 is TGTGCCAGCAGTTTTTTAAGGGGCCCTGAAGCTTTCTTT.

The genes are TRBV13 and TRBJ2-7; D not resolved. This CDR3 region has 12 residues. The V end was cut by 5 bases, the J end by 2 bases, with 7 bases between. CDR1 and CDR2 (germline): PRHDT, FYEKMQ (reference sequence). The chain's CDR3 is CASSHSPYEQYF. Written as DNA, the CDR3 is TGTGCCAGCAGCCACTCTCCCTACGAGCAGTACTTC.

The chain recombines TRBV9 with TRBJ1-4; possibly TRBD1 for D (6 bases). CDR3 length: 15 residues. Deletions cut 4 bases from V and 8 bases from J, with 18 bases between. Germline CDR1 is SGDLS and CDR2 is YYNGEE. The CDR3 sequence is CASSPEGEGVEKLFF. The CDR3 region has the DNA TGTGCCAGCAGCCCGGAGGGGGAGGGAGTCGAAAAACTGTTTTTT.

The chain carries TRBV5-8 and TRBJ1-5, with D unclear. This CDR3 region has 14 residues. V lost 0 bases and J lost 3, with 7 bases in between. The germline gives CDR1 SGHTS, CDR2 YDEGEE. CDR3 DNA: TGTGCCAGCAGCTTGGCGCGGATCAATCAGCCCCAGCATTTT. Its translation: CASSLARINQPQHF.